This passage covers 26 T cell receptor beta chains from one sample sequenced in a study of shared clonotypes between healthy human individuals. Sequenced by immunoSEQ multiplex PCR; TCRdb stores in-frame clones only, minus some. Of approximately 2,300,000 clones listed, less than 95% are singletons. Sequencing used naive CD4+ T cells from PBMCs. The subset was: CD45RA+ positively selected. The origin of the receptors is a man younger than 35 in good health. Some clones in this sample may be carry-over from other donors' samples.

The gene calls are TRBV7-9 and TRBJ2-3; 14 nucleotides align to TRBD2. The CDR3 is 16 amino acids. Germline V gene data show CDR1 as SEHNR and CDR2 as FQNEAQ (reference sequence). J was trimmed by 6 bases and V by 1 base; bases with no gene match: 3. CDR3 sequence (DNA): TGTGCCAGCAGCTTAGAGGGACTAGCGGGAGTGGATACGCAGTATTTT. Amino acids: CASSLEGLAGVDTQYF.

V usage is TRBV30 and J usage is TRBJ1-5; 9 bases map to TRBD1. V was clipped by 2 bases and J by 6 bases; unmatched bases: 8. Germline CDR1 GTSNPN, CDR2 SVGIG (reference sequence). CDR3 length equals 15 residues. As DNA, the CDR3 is TGTGCCTGGAGTCCGGGACAGGGTCGTGCTCAGCCCCAGCATTTT. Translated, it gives CAWSPGQGRAQPQHF.

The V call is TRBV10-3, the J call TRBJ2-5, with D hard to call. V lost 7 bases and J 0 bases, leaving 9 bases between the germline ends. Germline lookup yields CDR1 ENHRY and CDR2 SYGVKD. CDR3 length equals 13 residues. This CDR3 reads CAIMATNQETQYF. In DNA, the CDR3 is TGTGCCATCATGGCGACAAACCAAGAGACCCAGTACTTC.

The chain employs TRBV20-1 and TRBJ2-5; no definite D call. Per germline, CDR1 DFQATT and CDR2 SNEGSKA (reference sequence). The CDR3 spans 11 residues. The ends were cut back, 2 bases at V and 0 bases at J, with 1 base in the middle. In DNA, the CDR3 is TGCAGTGCTAGACACCAAGAGACCCAGTACTTC. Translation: CSARHQETQYF.

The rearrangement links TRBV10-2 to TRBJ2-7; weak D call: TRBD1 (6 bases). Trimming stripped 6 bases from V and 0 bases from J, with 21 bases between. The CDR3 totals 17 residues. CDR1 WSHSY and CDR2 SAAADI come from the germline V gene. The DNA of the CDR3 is TGCGCCAGCAGCGCGTATCGTAACAGGGCGGGCTCCTACGAGCAGTACTTC. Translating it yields CASSAYRNRAGSYEQYF.

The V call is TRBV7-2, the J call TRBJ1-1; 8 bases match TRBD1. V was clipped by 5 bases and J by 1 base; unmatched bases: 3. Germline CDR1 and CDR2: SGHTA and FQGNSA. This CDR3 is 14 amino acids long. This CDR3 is CASSPDRGNTEAFF. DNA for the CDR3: TGTGCCAGCAGCCCCGACAGGGGGAACACTGAAGCTTTCTTT.

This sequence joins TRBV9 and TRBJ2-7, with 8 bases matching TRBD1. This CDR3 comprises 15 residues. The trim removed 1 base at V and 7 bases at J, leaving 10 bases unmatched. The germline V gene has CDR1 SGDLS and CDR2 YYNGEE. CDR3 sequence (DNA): TGTGCCAGCAGCGTAACGCCCCAGGGGGCTAGGGAGCAGTACTTC. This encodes CASSVTPQGAREQYF.

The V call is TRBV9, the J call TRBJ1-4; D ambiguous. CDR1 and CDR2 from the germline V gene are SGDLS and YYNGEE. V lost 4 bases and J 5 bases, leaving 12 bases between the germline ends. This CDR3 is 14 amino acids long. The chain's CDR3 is CASSPRAGNEKLFF. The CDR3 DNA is TGTGCCAGCAGCCCTCGGGCGGGAAATGAAAAACTGTTTTTT.

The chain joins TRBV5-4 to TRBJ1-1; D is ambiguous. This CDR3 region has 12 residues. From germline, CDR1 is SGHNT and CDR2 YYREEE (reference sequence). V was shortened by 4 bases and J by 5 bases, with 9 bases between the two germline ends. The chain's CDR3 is CASSLARTEAFF. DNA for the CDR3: TGTGCCAGCAGCCTAGCTAGGACTGAAGCTTTCTTT.

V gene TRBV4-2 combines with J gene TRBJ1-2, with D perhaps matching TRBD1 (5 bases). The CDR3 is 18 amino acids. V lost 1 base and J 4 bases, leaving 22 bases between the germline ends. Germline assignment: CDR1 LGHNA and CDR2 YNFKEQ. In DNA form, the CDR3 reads TGTGCCAGCAGCCAAGGTCTGGGCCTCCGACAGACGACCTATGGCTACACCTTC. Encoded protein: CASSQGLGLRQTTYGYTF.

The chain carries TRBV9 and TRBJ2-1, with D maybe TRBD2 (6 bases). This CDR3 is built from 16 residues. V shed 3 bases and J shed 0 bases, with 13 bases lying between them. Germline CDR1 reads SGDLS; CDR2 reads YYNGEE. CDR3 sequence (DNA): TGTGCCAGCAGCGCAGAATCGGGAGTCTCCTACAATGAGCAGTTCTTC. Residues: CASSAESGVSYNEQFF.

CDR3 region: CASIDGSISGNTIYF. The CDR3 DNA follows: TGTGCCAGCATAGACGGTAGTATCTCTGGAAACACCATATATTTT. J is TRBJ1-3 and V is TRBV28; D is undetermined. The germline V gene has CDR1 MDHEN and CDR2 SYDVKM. The V and J ends lost 7 bases and 0 bases respectively, with 13 bases between them. The CDR3 spans 15 residues.

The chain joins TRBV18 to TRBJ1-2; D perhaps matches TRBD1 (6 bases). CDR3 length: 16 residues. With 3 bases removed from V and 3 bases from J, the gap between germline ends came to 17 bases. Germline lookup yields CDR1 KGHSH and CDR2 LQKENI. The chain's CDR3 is CASSPQAGGADYGYTF. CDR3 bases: TGTGCCAGCTCACCCCAAGCCGGGGGCGCAGACTATGGCTACACCTTC.

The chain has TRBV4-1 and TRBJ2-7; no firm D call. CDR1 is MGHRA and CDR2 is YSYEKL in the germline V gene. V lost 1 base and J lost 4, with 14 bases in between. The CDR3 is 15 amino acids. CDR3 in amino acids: CASSQGDSRIYEQYF. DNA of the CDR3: TGCGCCAGCAGCCAAGGTGATTCTCGGATTTACGAGCAGTACTTC.

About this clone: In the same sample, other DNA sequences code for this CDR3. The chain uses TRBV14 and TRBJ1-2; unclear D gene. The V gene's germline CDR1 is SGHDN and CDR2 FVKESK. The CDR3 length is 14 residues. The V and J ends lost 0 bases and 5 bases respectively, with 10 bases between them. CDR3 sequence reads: CASSQDRVSYGYTF. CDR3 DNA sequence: TGTGCCAGCAGCCAAGATCGGGTCAGTTATGGCTACACCTTC.

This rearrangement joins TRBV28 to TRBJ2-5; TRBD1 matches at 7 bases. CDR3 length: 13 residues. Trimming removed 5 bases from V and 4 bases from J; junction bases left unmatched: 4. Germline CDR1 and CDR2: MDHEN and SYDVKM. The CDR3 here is CASSNYRGETQYF. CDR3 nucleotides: TGTGCCAGCAGTAACTACAGGGGAGAGACCCAGTACTTC.

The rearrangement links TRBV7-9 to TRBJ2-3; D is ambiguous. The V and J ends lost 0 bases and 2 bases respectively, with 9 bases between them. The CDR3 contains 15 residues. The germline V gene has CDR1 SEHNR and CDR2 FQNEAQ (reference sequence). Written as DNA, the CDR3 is TGTGCCAGCAGCTTAGCGCGTCCCGTCACAGATACGCAGTATTTT. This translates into CASSLARPVTDTQYF.

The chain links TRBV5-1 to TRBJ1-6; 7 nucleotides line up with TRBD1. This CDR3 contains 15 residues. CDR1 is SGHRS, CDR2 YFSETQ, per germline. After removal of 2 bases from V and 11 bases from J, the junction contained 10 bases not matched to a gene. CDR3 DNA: TGCGCCAGCAGCTTTGACAGGGTGAATGTGGCACCCCTCCACTTT. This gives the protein CASSFDRVNVAPLHF.

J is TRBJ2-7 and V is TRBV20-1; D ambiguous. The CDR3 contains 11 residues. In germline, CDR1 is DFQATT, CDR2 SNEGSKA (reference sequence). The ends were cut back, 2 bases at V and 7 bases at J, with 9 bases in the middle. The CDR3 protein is CSARKDVEQYF. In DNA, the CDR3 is TGCAGTGCTAGAAAAGACGTGGAGCAGTACTTC.

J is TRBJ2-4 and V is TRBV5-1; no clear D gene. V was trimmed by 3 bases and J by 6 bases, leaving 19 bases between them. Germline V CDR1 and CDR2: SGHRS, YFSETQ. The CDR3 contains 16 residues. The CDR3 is CASSSSTFPRANIQYF. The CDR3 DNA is TGCGCCAGCAGCTCTTCGACATTTCCTAGGGCAAACATTCAGTACTTC.

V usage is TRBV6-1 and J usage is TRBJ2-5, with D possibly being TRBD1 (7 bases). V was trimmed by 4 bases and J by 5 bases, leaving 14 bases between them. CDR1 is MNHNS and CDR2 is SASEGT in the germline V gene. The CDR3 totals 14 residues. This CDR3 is CASSGGGGRETQYF. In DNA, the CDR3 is TGTGCCAGCAGTGGAGGAGGGGGCAGGGAGACCCAGTACTTC.

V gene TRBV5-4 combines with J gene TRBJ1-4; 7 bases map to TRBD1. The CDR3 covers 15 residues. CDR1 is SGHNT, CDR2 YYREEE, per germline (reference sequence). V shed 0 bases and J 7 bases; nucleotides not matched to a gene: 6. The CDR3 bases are TGTGCCAGCAGCTTGGGAGCCGGGACAGTTGAAAAACTGTTTTTT. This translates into CASSLGAGTVEKLFF.

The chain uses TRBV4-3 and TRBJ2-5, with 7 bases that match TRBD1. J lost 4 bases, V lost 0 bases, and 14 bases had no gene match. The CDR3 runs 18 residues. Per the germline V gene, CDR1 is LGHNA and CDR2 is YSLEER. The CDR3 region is CASSQERTSRAGGETQYF. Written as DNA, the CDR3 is TGCGCCAGCAGCCAAGAACGGACAAGCAGGGCAGGGGGAGAGACCCAGTACTTC.

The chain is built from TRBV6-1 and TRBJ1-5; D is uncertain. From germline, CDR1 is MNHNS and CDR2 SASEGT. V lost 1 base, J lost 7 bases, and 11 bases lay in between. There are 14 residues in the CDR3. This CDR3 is CASSEVPETQPQHF. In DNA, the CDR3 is TGTGCCAGCAGTGAAGTCCCGGAGACCCAGCCCCAGCATTTT.

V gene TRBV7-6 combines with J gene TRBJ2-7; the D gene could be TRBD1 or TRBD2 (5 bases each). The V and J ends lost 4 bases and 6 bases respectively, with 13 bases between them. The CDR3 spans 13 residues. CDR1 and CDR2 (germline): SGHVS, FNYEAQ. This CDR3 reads CASSYDLGVEQYF. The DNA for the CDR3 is TGTGCCAGCAGCTACGATTTGGGGGTCGAGCAGTACTTC.

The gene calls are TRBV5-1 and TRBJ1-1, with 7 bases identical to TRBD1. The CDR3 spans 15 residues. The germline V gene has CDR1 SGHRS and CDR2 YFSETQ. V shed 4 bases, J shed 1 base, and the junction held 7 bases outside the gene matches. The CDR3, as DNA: TGCGCCAGCAGCGAAACGGGACAGCCGAACACTGAAGCTTTCTTT. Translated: CASSETGQPNTEAFF.